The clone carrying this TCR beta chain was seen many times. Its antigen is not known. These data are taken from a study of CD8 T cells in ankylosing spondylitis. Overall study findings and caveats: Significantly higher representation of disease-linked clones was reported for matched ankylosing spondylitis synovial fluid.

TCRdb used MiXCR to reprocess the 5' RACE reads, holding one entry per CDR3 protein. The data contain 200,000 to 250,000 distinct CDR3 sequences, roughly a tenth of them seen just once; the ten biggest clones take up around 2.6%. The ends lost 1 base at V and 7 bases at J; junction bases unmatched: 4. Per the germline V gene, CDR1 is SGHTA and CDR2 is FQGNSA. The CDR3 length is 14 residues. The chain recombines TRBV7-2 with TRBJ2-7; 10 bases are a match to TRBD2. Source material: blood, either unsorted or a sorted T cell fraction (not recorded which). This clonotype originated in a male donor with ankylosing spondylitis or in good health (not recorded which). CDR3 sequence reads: CASSLEGSGREQYF. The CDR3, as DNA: TGTGCCAGCAGCTTAGAGGGTAGCGGGAGGGAGCAGTACTTC.